The next 14 T cell receptor beta chains were all read from a single sample in a study of control samples from healthy donors and cancer patients. The table came from immunoSEQ multiplex PCR; TCRdb's copy has only in-frame clones and leaves some out. The sample holds tens of thousands of clones, about 92% seen once. The sample was PBMCs. These receptors were obtained from a man aged 25-45 years with colorectal cancer.

The chain uses TRBV10-2 and TRBJ1-2; a possible D gene is TRBD1 (5 bases). The CDR3 is 16 residues long. Between the trimmed V and J ends, which lost 1 base and 4 bases, there was a span of 16 bases. Germline CDR1 WSHSY, CDR2 SAAADI. The CDR3 coding sequence is TGCGCCAGCAGTGAGTTCGCTGGAAGTCAGGGCTATGGCTACACCTTC. Its protein is CASSEFAGSQGYGYTF.

The chain employs TRBV11-2 and TRBJ2-2; 11 bases match TRBD1. Per the germline V gene, CDR1 is SGHAT and CDR2 is FQNNGV. The CDR3 is 15 residues long. The V and J ends lost 1 base and 7 bases, in that order; junction bases with no gene match: 2. As DNA, the CDR3 is TGTGCCAGCAGCTTAGGGACAGGGGGCTACGGGGAGCTGTTTTTT. Its protein is CASSLGTGGYGELFF.

V and J are TRBV29-1 and TRBJ2-1; perhaps TRBD2 as D (6 bases). V gave up 7 bases and J gave up 4 bases, with 11 bases separating them. Germline values: CDR1 SQVTM, CDR2 ANQGSEA. The CDR3 spans 12 residues. DNA for the CDR3: TGCAGCGCCTCGGGACTTTACAATGAGCAGTTCTTC. It yields the protein CSASGLYNEQFF.

The chain combines TRBV6-1 with TRBJ2-3, with 16 bases aligning to TRBD2. Germline CDR1 is MNHNS and CDR2 is SASEGT. Trimming took 3 bases from V and 4 from J; bases not matched to a gene: 1. The CDR3 runs 16 residues. The CDR3 DNA reads as TGTGCCAGCAGTGACGGGACTAGCGGGGGGGCAGATACGCAGTATTTT. This translates into CASSDGTSGGADTQYF.

The chain has TRBV19 and TRBJ1-2; perhaps TRBD1 as D (5 bases). The germline V gene encodes CDR1 LNHDA and CDR2 SQIVND (reference sequence). CDR3 length equals 14 residues. V was cut by 3 bases and J by 4 bases, with 12 bases left in between. CDR3 nucleotides: TGTGCCAGTAGTATGATGGGGGTCCTCTATGGCTACACCTTC. This gives the protein CASSMMGVLYGYTF.

The V call is TRBV20-1, the J call TRBJ1-2; D not certain. Trimming took off 0 bases at V and 7 bases at J, with 6 bases between the two ends. This CDR3 has 11 amino acids. Germline V gene data show CDR1 as DFQATT and CDR2 as SNEGSKA (reference sequence). The CDR3 bases are TGCAGTGCTAGAGAAAGGGTTGGCTACACCTTC. Translation gives CSARERVGYTF.

The chain couples TRBV5-4 to TRBJ2-1; 13 nucleotides match TRBD2. CDR3 size: 14 residues. Germline V lookup: CDR1 SGHNT, CDR2 YYREEE (reference sequence). V was clipped by 4 bases and J by 8 bases; unmatched bases: 3. CDR3 bases: TGTGCCAGCAGCCCCGGACTAGCGGGGGATGAGCAGTTCTTC. Its translation is CASSPGLAGDEQFF.

The chain employs TRBV15 and TRBJ2-7; D is unclear. Trimming stripped 4 bases from V and 1 base from J, with 11 bases between. The CDR3 extends over 14 amino acids. Germline V gives CDR1 LNHNV, CDR2 YYDKDF (reference sequence). CDR3 nucleotides: TGTGCCACCAGCATGCCCATCGTTTCCTACGAGCAGTACGTC. Residues: CATSMPIVSYEQYV.

The gene calls are TRBV6-2 or TRBV6-3 and TRBJ1-1; D possibly corresponds to TRBD1 (5 bases). In germline, CDR1 is MNHEY, CDR2 SVGEGT. Trimming removed 0 bases from V and 7 bases from J, with 9 bases in between. The CDR3 spans 13 residues. This CDR3 is CASSYSGRGEAFF. DNA for the CDR3: TGTGCCAGCAGTTACTCGGGGCGGGGTGAAGCTTTCTTT.

CDR3: CATSRLKSRTGIEANQPQHF. The DNA for the CDR3 is TGTGCCACCAGCAGACTCAAGTCCCGGACAGGGATTGAAGCCAATCAGCCCCAGCATTTT. The rearrangement links TRBV15 to TRBJ1-5; 8 nucleotides agree with TRBD1. The trim removed 2 bases at V and 3 bases at J, leaving 18 bases unmatched. The germline gives CDR1 LNHNV, CDR2 YYDKDF (reference sequence). The CDR3 runs to 20 residues.

V gene TRBV5-4 combines with J gene TRBJ2-3, with a possible D match to TRBD1 (5 bases). The germline gives CDR1 SGHNT, CDR2 YYREEE (reference sequence). V was clipped by 1 base and J by 1 base, with 7 bases between them. The CDR3 consists of 14 residues. The CDR3 bases are TGTGCCAGCAGCTTGATAGGGGGCACAGATACGCAGTATTTT. The encoded protein is CASSLIGGTDTQYF.

The chain uses TRBV19 and TRBJ1-5; tentatively, D is TRBD1 (5 bases). In germline, CDR1 is LNHDA, CDR2 SQIVND (reference sequence). The V end was cut by 8 bases, the J end by 6 bases, with 11 bases between. The CDR3 has 12 residues. In nucleotides, the CDR3 is TGTGCCAGTTGGGGGGGGTCTCAGCCCCAGCATTTT. Protein product: CASWGGSQPQHF. The whole variable domain, filled in from reference TRBV19 and TRBJ1-5, reads DGGITQSPKYLFRKEGQNVTLSCEQNLNHDAMYWYRQDPGQGLRLIYYSQIVNDFQKGDIAEGYSVSREKKESFPLTVTSAQKNPTAFYLCASWGGSQPQHFGDGTRLSIL.

The chain is built from TRBV29-1 and TRBJ2-1; D may be TRBD2 (8 bases). Germline lookup yields CDR1 SQVTM and CDR2 ANQGSEA. The CDR3 has 14 residues. V gave up 6 bases and J gave up 7 bases, with 19 bases separating them. The CDR3 coding sequence is TGCAGCGTCGCCGGGGGGGACAGTAGGAATGAGCAGTTCTTC. Residues: CSVAGGDSRNEQFF.

This clone occurred once. The V and J genes are TRBV4-1 and TRBJ2-5, with D possibly being TRBD2 (6 bases). The CDR3 is made up of 14 amino acids. CDR1 is MGHRA and CDR2 is YSYEKL in the germline V gene. The V and J ends lost 3 bases and 7 bases respectively, with 15 bases between them. CDR3 amino acids: CASSHLLLGGTQYF. CDR3 coding DNA: TGCGCCAGCAGCCATCTCCTTCTGGGGGGGACCCAGTACTTC.